The 18 T cell receptor beta chains below were found in one sample sequenced in a study of T cell responses to AZD1222 COVID-19 vaccine. This table comes from immunoSEQ multiplex PCR, and its TCRdb copy is limited to in-frame clones, with some not included. The sample has about 170,000 clones, 93% seen once. Material: peripheral blood, obtained on day 0 of AZD1222 vaccination. Source of these receptors: an adult in good health.

This rearrangement joins TRBV7-2 to TRBJ2-7; 10 positions match TRBD1. Germline V gene sequence: CDR1 SGHTA, CDR2 FQGNSA. V shed 1 base, J shed 6 bases, and the junction held 6 bases outside the gene matches. The length of the CDR3 is 15 residues. Here the CDR3 DNA reads TGTGCCAGCAGCTTAGAATCCGGGACAGGGGTCGAGCAGTACTTC. Translation: CASSLESGTGVEQYF.

The J gene is TRBJ2-7, the V gene TRBV5-8; D unresolved. Trimming took off 4 bases at V and 3 bases at J, with 11 bases between the two ends. The CDR3 has 13 residues. The germline gives CDR1 SGHTS, CDR2 YDEGEE. The CDR3 loop is CASSPGSFYEQYF. The CDR3 coding sequence is TGTGCCAGCAGCCCCGGGTCCTTCTACGAGCAGTACTTC.

The chain uses TRBV20-1 and TRBJ2-1; the D is unclear. The CDR3 covers 11 residues. Between the trimmed V and J ends, which lost 6 bases and 8 bases, there was a span of 11 bases. Germline V gene lookup returns CDR1 DFQATT and CDR2 SNEGSKA (reference sequence). This CDR3 reads CSAGNPYEQFF. CDR3 DNA sequence: TGCAGTGCGGGCAACCCCTATGAGCAGTTCTTC.

The CDR3 loop is CASSAGILPENEQFF. The CDR3 DNA reads as TGTGCCAGCAGCGCCGGGATCCTACCCGAAAATGAGCAGTTCTTC. V usage is TRBV5-6 and J usage is TRBJ2-1, with D tentatively TRBD2 (5 bases). Germline loops: CDR1 SGHDT, CDR2 YYEEEE. The CDR3 consists of 15 residues. The V gene lost 4 bases and the J gene lost 7 bases, with 18 bases spanning the gap.

The V and J genes are TRBV6-6 and TRBJ1-3, with D unclear. Germline loops: CDR1 MNHNY, CDR2 SVGAGI (reference sequence). Trimming left V 8 bases short and J 0 bases short, with 8 bases between. This CDR3 comprises 13 residues. The CDR3 is CASRDGSGNTIYF. In DNA form, the CDR3 reads TGTGCCAGCCGCGATGGCTCTGGAAACACCATATATTTT.

J is TRBJ2-1 and V is TRBV6-1, with 11 bases aligning to TRBD2. V was pared by 2 bases and J by 7 bases, with 1 base of the junction left unmatched. The V gene's germline CDR1 is MNHNS and CDR2 SASEGT. The CDR3 runs 14 residues. The CDR3 here is CASSERTSGNEQFF. The CDR3 nucleotides read TGTGCCAGCAGTGAACGGACTAGCGGGAATGAGCAGTTCTTC.

V gene TRBV19 combines with J gene TRBJ2-5, with TRBD1 identical over 8 bases. J gave up 6 bases and V 0 bases, and 9 bases lay outside the gene matches. This CDR3 is built from 16 residues. CDR1 is LNHDA and CDR2 is SQIVND in the germline V gene (reference sequence). This CDR3 reads CASSIEGQGGRKTQYF. In DNA, the CDR3 is TGTGCCAGTAGTATAGAAGGACAGGGTGGTCGTAAGACCCAGTACTTC.

The CDR3 reads CASSALREQYF. CDR3 DNA: TGTGCCAGCAGTGCCTTGAGGGAGCAGTACTTC. The chain employs TRBV27 and TRBJ2-7; D is unclear. Between the trimmed V and J ends, which lost 5 bases and 7 bases, there was a span of 9 bases. CDR1 is MNHEY, CDR2 SMNVEV, per germline (reference sequence). This CDR3 is built from 11 residues.

The V call is TRBV3-1 (or the pseudogene TRBV3-2), the J call TRBJ1-4; weak D call: TRBD1 (5 bases). V was trimmed by 0 bases and J by 8 bases, leaving 13 bases between them. The CDR3 is made up of 15 amino acids. The germline V gene has CDR1 LGHDT and CDR2 YNNKEL (reference sequence). CDR3: CASSQDWGGDEKLFF. CDR3 sequence (DNA): TGTGCCAGCAGCCAAGATTGGGGGGGAGACGAAAAACTGTTTTTT.

The J gene is TRBJ1-1, the V gene TRBV5-5; TRBD1 is a possible D gene (6 bases). CDR3 length: 14 residues. The ends were cut back, 0 bases at V and 1 base at J, with 7 bases in the middle. Germline-derived CDR1 and CDR2 are SGHKS and YYEKEE (reference sequence). The CDR3 DNA is TGTGCCAGCAGCTTGGGACAGGCGAACACTGAAGCTTTCTTT. This sequence encodes CASSLGQANTEAFF.

This clone came up once. J is TRBJ1-3 and V is TRBV5-1; D is unresolved. The CDR3 runs 15 residues. With 0 bases removed from V and 4 bases from J, the gap between germline ends came to 11 bases. Germline CDR1 reads SGHRS; CDR2 reads YFSETQ. DNA for the CDR3: TGCGCCAGCAGCTTGGGCCCTTTGCCCGGAAACACCATATATTTT. Translating gives CASSLGPLPGNTIYF. Filled out from reference TRBV5-1 and TRBJ1-3, the complete variable domain reads KAGVTQTPRYLIKTRGQQVTLSCSPISGHRSVSWYQQTPGQGLQFLFEYFSETQRNKGNFPGRFSGRQFSNSRSEMNVSTLELGDSALYLCASSLGPLPGNTIYFGEGSWLTVV.

The rearrangement links TRBV12-2 to TRBJ2-3; the table names TRBD2, a call not compared with the DNA. TRBV12-2 is a documented pseudogene. This CDR3 region has 18 residues. The chain's CDR3 is CASRLDPGLASSTDTQYF. CDR3 in DNA: TGTGCAAGTCGCTTAGACCCCGGACTAGCGTCTAGCACAGATACGCAGTATTTT.

The chain is built from TRBV5-1 and TRBJ1-2; no firm D call. The CDR3 consists of 14 residues. Germline lookup yields CDR1 SGHRS and CDR2 YFSETQ. Trimming left V 4 bases short and J 0 bases short, with 10 bases between. CDR3 nucleotide sequence: TGCGCCAGCAGCCTAACCGGGGCTAACTATGGCTACACCTTC. It specifies CASSLTGANYGYTF. Filled out from reference TRBV5-1 and TRBJ1-2, the complete variable domain reads KAGVTQTPRYLIKTRGQQVTLSCSPISGHRSVSWYQQTPGQGLQFLFEYFSETQRNKGNFPGRFSGRQFSNSRSEMNVSTLELGDSALYLCASSLTGANYGYTFGSGTRLTVV.

The rearrangement uses TRBV28 and TRBJ2-4; the D is unclear. CDR3 length: 16 amino acids. Germline CDR1 is MDHEN and CDR2 is SYDVKM. Trimming pared 5 bases from V and 0 bases from J, leaving 14 bases between. The CDR3 DNA reads TGTGCCAGCAGTCTTGATCTAAAGGTAGCCAAAAACATTCAGTACTTC. Translated, it gives CASSLDLKVAKNIQYF.

V is TRBV5-1 and J is TRBJ2-3, with D maybe TRBD2 (5 bases). Trimming took off 4 bases at V and 10 bases at J, with 22 bases between the two ends. Germline V gene sequence: CDR1 SGHRS, CDR2 YFSETQ. The CDR3 consists of 15 residues. This CDR3 is CASSPRGTDYEAQYF. The CDR3 nucleotides are TGCGCCAGCAGCCCCCGGGGAACAGATTACGAAGCGCAGTATTTT.

The chain joins TRBV20-1 to TRBJ2-5; 8 bases line up with TRBD2. The germline CDR1 and CDR2 sequences are DFQATT and SNEGSKA (reference sequence). This CDR3 is 17 amino acids long. V shed 3 bases, J shed 1 base, and the junction held 13 bases outside the gene matches. The CDR3 loop reads CSASRPAGALIQETQYF. The CDR3 nucleotides read TGCAGTGCTAGTCGCCCAGCGGGAGCGCTAATCCAAGAGACCCAGTACTTC.

In its sample, this clone was seen a few times. The rearrangement links TRBV7-8 to TRBJ2-1, with TRBD2 matching over 14 bases. The germline V gene has CDR1 SGHVS and CDR2 FQNEAQ. This CDR3 region has 16 residues. V lost 5 bases, J lost 3 bases, and 3 bases stayed unmatched. The CDR3 sequence: CASSGGTSGSYNEQFF. For the CDR3, the DNA is TGTGCCAGCAGCGGGGGGACTAGCGGGAGCTACAATGAGCAGTTCTTC.

The chain carries TRBV28 and TRBJ1-5, with D perhaps TRBD1 (5 bases). The CDR3 spans 15 residues. Germline loops: CDR1 MDHEN, CDR2 SYDVKM. Trimming shortened V by 5 bases and J by 5 bases, and 16 bases separated the two germline ends. CDR3 sequence: CASSPDGGRYQPQHF. In DNA, the CDR3 is TGTGCCAGCAGTCCGGACGGGGGACGATATCAGCCCCAGCATTTT.